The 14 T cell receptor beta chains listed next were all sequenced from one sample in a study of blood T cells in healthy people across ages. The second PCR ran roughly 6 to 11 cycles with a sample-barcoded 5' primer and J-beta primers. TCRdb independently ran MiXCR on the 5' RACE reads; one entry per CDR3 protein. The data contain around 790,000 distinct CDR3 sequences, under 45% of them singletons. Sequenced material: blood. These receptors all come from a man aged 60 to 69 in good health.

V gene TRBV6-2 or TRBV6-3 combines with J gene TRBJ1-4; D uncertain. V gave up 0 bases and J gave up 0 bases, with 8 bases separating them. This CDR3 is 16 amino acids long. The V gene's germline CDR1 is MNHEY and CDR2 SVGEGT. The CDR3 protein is CASSYSSAPTNEKLFF. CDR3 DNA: TGTGCCAGCAGTTACTCGTCGGCTCCAACTAATGAAAAACTGTTTTTT.

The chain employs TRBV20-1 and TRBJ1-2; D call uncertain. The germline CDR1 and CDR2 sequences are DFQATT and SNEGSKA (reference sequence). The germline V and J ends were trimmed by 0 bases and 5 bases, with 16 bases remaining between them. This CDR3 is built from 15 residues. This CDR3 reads CSARERTGPLYGYTF. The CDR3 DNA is TGCAGTGCTAGAGAGAGGACGGGTCCCCTATATGGCTACACCTTC.

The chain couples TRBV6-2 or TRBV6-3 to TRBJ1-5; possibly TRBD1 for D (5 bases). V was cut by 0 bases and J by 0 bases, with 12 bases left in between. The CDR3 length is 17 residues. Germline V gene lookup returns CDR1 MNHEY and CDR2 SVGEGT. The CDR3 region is CASSYSGTAYSNQPQHF. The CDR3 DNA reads TGTGCCAGCAGTTACTCCGGGACGGCTTATAGCAATCAGCCCCAGCATTTT.

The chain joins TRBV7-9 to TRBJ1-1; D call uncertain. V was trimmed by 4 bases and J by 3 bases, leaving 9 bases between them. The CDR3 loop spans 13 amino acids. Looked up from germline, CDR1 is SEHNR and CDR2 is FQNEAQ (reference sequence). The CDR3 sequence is CASSSLYDTEAFF. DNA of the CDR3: TGTGCCAGCAGCTCCCTGTATGACACTGAAGCTTTCTTT.

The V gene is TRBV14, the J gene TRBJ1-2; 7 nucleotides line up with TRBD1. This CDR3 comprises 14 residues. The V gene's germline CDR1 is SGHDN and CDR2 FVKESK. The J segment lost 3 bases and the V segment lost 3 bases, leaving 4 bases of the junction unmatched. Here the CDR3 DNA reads TGTGCCAGCAGCCACGGGACAGCCGACTATGGCTACACCTTC. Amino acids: CASSHGTADYGYTF.

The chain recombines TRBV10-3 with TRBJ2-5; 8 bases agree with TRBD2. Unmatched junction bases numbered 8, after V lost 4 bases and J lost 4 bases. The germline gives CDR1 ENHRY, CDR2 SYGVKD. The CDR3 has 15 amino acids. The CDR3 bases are TGTGCCATCAGTGGCCCCGGGACTAGAAGAGAGACCCAGTACTTC. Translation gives CAISGPGTRRETQYF.

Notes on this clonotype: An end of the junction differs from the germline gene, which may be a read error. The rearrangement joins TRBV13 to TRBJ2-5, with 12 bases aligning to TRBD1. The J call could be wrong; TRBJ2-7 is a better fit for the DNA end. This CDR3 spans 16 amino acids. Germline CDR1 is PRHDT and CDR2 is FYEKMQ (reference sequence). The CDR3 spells CVSSLWGQGAVYEQYF. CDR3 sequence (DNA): TGTGTCAGCAGCTTATGGGGACAGGGGGCGGTGTACGAGCAGTACTTC.

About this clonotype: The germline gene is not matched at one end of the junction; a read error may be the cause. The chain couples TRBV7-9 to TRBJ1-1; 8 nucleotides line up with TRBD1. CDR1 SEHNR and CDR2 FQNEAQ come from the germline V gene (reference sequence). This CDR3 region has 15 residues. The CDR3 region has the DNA TGTGCCAGCAGGTCAGGGGGCAGCTTGAACACTAAAGCTTTCTTT. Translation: CASRSGGSLNTKAFF.

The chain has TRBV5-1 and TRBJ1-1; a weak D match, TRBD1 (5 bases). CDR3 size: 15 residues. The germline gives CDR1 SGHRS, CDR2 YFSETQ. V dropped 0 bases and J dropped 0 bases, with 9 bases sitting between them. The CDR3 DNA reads TGCGCCAGCAGCTTGGGTCTGGACATGAACACTGAAGCTTTCTTT. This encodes CASSLGLDMNTEAFF.

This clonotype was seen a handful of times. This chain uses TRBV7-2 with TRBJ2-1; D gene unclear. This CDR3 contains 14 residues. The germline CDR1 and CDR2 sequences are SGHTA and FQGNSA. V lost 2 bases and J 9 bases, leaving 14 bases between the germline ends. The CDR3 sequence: CASSLILQRGEQFF. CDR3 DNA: TGTGCCAGCAGCTTAATTCTGCAGAGAGGTGAGCAGTTCTTC.

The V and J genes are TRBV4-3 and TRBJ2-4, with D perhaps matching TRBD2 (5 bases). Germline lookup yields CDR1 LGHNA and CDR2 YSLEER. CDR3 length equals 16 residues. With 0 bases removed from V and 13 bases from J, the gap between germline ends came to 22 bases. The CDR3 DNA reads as TGCGCCAGCAGCCAAGATCACAGCGGAACGTGGAATGAGCAGTACTTC. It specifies CASSQDHSGTWNEQYF.

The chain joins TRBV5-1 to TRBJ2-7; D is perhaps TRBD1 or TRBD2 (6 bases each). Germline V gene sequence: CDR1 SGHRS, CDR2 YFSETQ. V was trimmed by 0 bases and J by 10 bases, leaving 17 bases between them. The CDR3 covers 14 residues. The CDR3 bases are TGCGCCAGCAGCTTGGAGTTGGGGGGCGATGAACAGTACTTC. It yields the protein CASSLELGGDEQYF.

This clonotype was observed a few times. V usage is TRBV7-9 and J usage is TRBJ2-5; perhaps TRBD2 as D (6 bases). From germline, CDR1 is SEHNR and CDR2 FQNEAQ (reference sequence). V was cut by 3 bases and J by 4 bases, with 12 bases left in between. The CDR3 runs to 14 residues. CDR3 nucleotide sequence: TGTGCCAGCAGCTTTGTGGGGGGATCAGAGACCCAGTACTTC. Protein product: CASSFVGGSETQYF.

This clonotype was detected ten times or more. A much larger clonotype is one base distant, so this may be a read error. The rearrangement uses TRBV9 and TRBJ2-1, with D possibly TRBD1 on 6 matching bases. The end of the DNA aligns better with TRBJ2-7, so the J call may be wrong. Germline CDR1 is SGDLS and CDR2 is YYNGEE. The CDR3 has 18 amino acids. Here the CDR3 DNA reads TGTGCCAGCAGCGTAGTATCAGGAGGCAGGGGAGCCTACAATGAGCAGTACTTC. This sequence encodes CASSVVSGGRGAYNEQYF.